The 29 T cell receptor beta chains presented below share a single source sample, sequenced in a study of T cell clonality in common variable immunodeficiency. Whole-study results and caveats: Common variable immunodeficiency TCR beta sequences reportedly had fewer deletions and N-nucleotide insertions.

For these TCRs, the target antigens are not known. Method: immunoSEQ multiplex PCR; TCRdb's copy keeps in-frame clones and lacks some. The sample shows approximately 30,000 clones, none of them appearing just once. Sequencing was done on a sample of peripheral blood mononuclear cells. Receptors were obtained from a human donor with common variable immunodeficiency.

This clone was detected many times. The CDR3 end is not reached by the read, which stops 3 residues before it; the germline J gene fills it in. This chain links TRBV30 with TRBJ2-5; possibly TRBD1 or TRBD2 for D (5 bases each). The CDR3 is 15 residues long. The germline V gene encodes CDR1 GTSNPN and CDR2 SVGIG (reference sequence). The V end lost 0 bases, the J end lost 0 bases, and 11 bases lay between the germline ends. The CDR3 bases that were read are TGTGCCTGGAGTGTAAGGGGAGCGTACCAAGAGACC. Translation gives CAWSVRGAYQET. The whole CDR3 sequence reads CAWSVRGAYQETQYF.

This clone was detected many times. Sequencing ends 3 residues short of the CDR3 end; the germline J gene provides the rest. This sequence joins TRBV9 and TRBJ1-3, with TRBD1 identical over 8 bases. CDR3 length: 12 residues. Trimming removed 7 bases from V and 7 bases from J; junction bases left unmatched: 4. From germline, CDR1 is SGDLS and CDR2 YYNGEE. CDR3 protein: CASGTGRNTIYF. Incomplete CDR3 DNA: TGTGCCAGCGGGACAGGCAGGAACACC.

By proportion, this clone is medium-sized. The DNA ends 3 residues before the CDR3 does, and the rest of the CDR3 is filled in from the germline J gene. V and J are TRBV29-1 and TRBJ1-2; D unclear. The CDR3 is made up of 11 amino acids. Germline CDR1 and CDR2: SQVTM and ANQGSEA. Between the trimmed V and J ends, which lost 3 bases and 2 bases, there was a span of 4 bases. The covered CDR3 bases are TGCAGCGTTGACAGAAACTATGGC. It encodes CSVDRNYG. In full, the CDR3 reads CSVDRNYGYTF. The full variable domain, with the rest looked up from reference TRBV29-1 and TRBJ1-2, is SAVISQKPSRDICQRGTSLTIQCQVDSQVTMMFWYRQQPGQSLTLIATANQGSEATYESGFVIDKFPISRPNLTFSTLTVSNMSPEDSSIYLCSVDRNYGYTFGSGTRLTVV.

There are a few counts of this clone. The DNA ends 3 residues before the CDR3 does, and the rest of the CDR3 is filled in from the germline J gene. The chain couples TRBV20-1 to TRBJ2-3; TRBD2 matches 7 bases. CDR1 DFQATT and CDR2 SNEGSKA come from the germline V gene (reference sequence). The CDR3 consists of 15 residues. With V trimmed by 3 bases and J by 1 base, 7 bases remained unmatched. CDR3 region: CSASPGDYGTDTQYF. The sequenced CDR3 bases are TGCAGTGCTAGCCCGGGGGACTATGGCACAGATACG.

A word on this clone: The sequence runs out 3 residues before the end of the CDR3; the remainder is reconstructed from the germline J gene. The chain combines TRBV2 with TRBJ2-7; D unclear. This CDR3 has 13 amino acids. Germline V gene lookup returns CDR1 SNHLY and CDR2 FYNNEI. V lost 5 bases and J lost 6, with 14 bases in between. The CDR3 loop reads CASSPPSLVEQYF. The sequenced part of the CDR3 DNA is TGTGCCAGCAGTCCCCCGAGCCTGGTCGAG. The full variable domain, its missing parts supplied by reference TRBV2 and TRBJ2-7, is EPEVTQTPSHQVTQMGQEVILRCVPISNHLYFYWYRQILGQKVEFLVSFYNNEISEKSEIFDDQFSVERPDGSNFTLKIRSTKLEDSAMYFCASSPPSLVEQYFGPGTRLTVT.

The sample holds many counts of this clone. Read data end 3 residues before the CDR3 end; the end is taken from the germline J gene. The chain carries TRBV18 and TRBJ2-4; the D gene is possibly TRBD2 (5 bases). The CDR3 is made up of 18 amino acids. Trimming removed 4 bases at V and 0 bases at J, with 19 bases between. Germline lookup yields CDR1 KGHSH and CDR2 LQKENI. The part of the CDR3 DNA that was read is TGTGCCAGCTCACAGAGGGCCGGATCCATTTCAGCCAAAAACATT. It yields the protein CASSQRAGSISAKNI. The full CDR3 protein is CASSQRAGSISAKNIQYF.

This clone has only a few counts. The read falls 3 residues short of the CDR3 end, and the missing part is taken from the germline J gene. This chain uses TRBV19 with TRBJ2-1; possible D gene TRBD1, 6 bases. The CDR3 covers 17 residues. V was shortened by 3 bases and J by 4 bases, with 19 bases between the two germline ends. Germline V gene data show CDR1 as LNHDA and CDR2 as SQIVND (reference sequence). CDR3 DNA (partial): TGTGCCAGTAGTATCAAGGGGATAGGGGGATTATACAATGAG. Its protein is CASSIKGIGGLYNE. The whole CDR3 reads CASSIKGIGGLYNEQFF.

Details on this clone: The read finishes 3 residues shy of the CDR3 end, and the germline J gene is used to complete it. The J gene is TRBJ1-2, the V gene TRBV7-2; TRBD1 aligns across 10 bases. The trim removed 0 bases at V and 5 bases at J, leaving 0 bases unmatched. CDR1 and CDR2 from the germline V gene are SGHTA and FQGNSA. This CDR3 has 14 residues. The sequenced part of the CDR3 DNA is TGTGCCAGCAGCTTAGCGGGACAGGGGTATGGC. This sequence encodes CASSLAGQGYG. The entire CDR3 protein reads CASSLAGQGYGYTF.

With respect to this clone: From the germline J gene comes the end of the CDR3, since the read stops 3 residues before it. This chain joins TRBV7-9 and TRBJ2-2; 12 bases map to TRBD2. Germline values: CDR1 SEHNR, CDR2 FQNEAQ (reference sequence). V lost 5 bases to trimming and J lost 5 bases; unmatched junction nucleotides: 3. The CDR3 is 15 residues long. CDR3 DNA (partial): TGTGCCAGCAGCCCCACTAGCGGGGGGACCGGGGAG. Its protein product is CASSPTSGGTGE. The whole CDR3 protein reads CASSPTSGGTGELFF.

This clone was found a few times. The CDR3 goes on 3 residues after the read ends, and that part is filled in from the germline J gene. The chain uses TRBV18 and TRBJ1-4, with D possibly matching TRBD1 (6 bases). The CDR3 runs 18 residues. Trimming removed 4 bases from V and 2 bases from J, with 20 bases in between. CDR1 is KGHSH, CDR2 LQKENI, per germline. CDR3 bases read: TGTGCCAGCTCACATTTGCGGGACACTCCCTTCACTAATGAAAAA. Translating it yields CASSHLRDTPFTNEK. The CDR3 reads in full as CASSHLRDTPFTNEKLFF.

This clone was observed a handful of times. Read coverage stops 3 residues before the CDR3 terminus; the germline J gene supplies the remainder. The rearrangement links TRBV11-2 to TRBJ1-1, with a possible D match to TRBD1 (6 bases). The CDR3 covers 15 residues. Between the trimmed V and J ends, which lost 5 bases and 2 bases, there was a span of 15 bases. CDR1 and CDR2 from the germline V gene are SGHAT and FQNNGV. The sequenced CDR3 bases are TGTGCCAGCAGCCCCCGTCGACAGGTTAACACTGAA. It translates to CASSPRRQVNTE. The full CDR3 reads CASSPRRQVNTEAFF.

This clone is medium-sized by share. Read coverage stops 3 residues before the CDR3 terminus; the germline J gene supplies the remainder. The rearrangement links TRBV14 to TRBJ2-3; TRBD2 agrees at 12 bases. Germline-derived CDR1 and CDR2 are SGHDN and FVKESK. J lost 3 bases, V lost 6 bases, and 4 bases had no gene match. CDR3 length equals 15 residues. The CDR3 DNA, read in part, is TGTGCCAGCAGAGCGACTAGCGGGAGTACAGATACG. Its translation is CASRATSGSTDT. The full CDR3 is CASRATSGSTDTQYF.

In the case of this clone: The read falls 3 residues short of the CDR3 end, and the missing part is taken from the germline J gene. V and J are TRBV7-8 and TRBJ1-3, with 9 positions matching TRBD1. This CDR3 is 15 amino acids long. The germline V gene has CDR1 SGHVS and CDR2 FQNEAQ. V gave up 5 bases and J gave up 1 base; unmatched junction bases: 3. The CDR3 loop is CASSKQGASGNTIYF. The sequenced CDR3 bases are TGTGCCAGCAGCAAACAGGGGGCATCTGGAAACACC. Filled out from reference TRBV7-8 and TRBJ1-3, the complete variable domain reads GAGVSQSPRYKVAKRGQDVALRCDPISGHVSLFWYQQALGQGPEFLTYFQNEAQLDKSGLPSDRFFAERPEGSVSTLKIQRTQQEDSAVYLCASSKQGASGNTIYFGEGSWLTVV.

To note about this clone: The read is 3 residues too short to cover the CDR3 end, so that end is filled in from the germline J gene. The chain links TRBV7-9 to TRBJ2-7, with no clear D. The V end lost 1 base, the J end lost 2 bases, and 6 bases lay between the germline ends. Germline values: CDR1 SEHNR, CDR2 FQNEAQ (reference sequence). This CDR3 has 13 amino acids. The CDR3: CASSLEGAYEQYF. The sequenced part of the CDR3 DNA is TGTGCCAGCAGCTTAGAGGGCGCCTACGAG. Full variable domain (rest looked up from reference TRBV7-9 and TRBJ2-7): DTGVSQNPRHKITKRGQNVTFRCDPISEHNRLYWYRQTLGQGPEFLTYFQNEAQLEKSRLLSDRFSAERPKGSFSTLEIQRTEQGDSAMYLCASSLEGAYEQYFGPGTRLTVT.

With respect to this clone: The read ends 3 residues shy of where the CDR3 ends; the end is completed using the germline J gene. The chain is built from TRBV19 and TRBJ2-6; TRBD2 matches at 7 bases. Germline V lookup: CDR1 LNHDA, CDR2 SQIVND (reference sequence). The J segment lost 3 bases and the V segment lost 1 base, leaving 3 bases of the junction unmatched. The CDR3 totals 16 residues. The CDR3 loop reads CASSIGGRGGANVLTF. Incomplete CDR3 DNA: TGTGCCAGTAGTATAGGCGGGAGAGGTGGGGCCAACGTC.

This clone has a handful of counts. The CDR3 end lies 3 residues beyond the end of the read and is filled in from the germline J gene. V usage is TRBV2 and J usage is TRBJ2-3; D is unresolved. Germline assignment: CDR1 SNHLY and CDR2 FYNNEI. V was pared by 10 bases and J by 6 bases, with 17 bases between. CDR3 size: 13 residues. Partial CDR3 DNA: TGTGCCACCCCGATCACCTTAGTGGATACG. It translates to CATPITLVDT. The CDR3 in full is CATPITLVDTQYF.

This clone has at least ten counts. Read coverage stops 3 residues before the CDR3 terminus; the germline J gene supplies the remainder. This chain joins TRBV19 and TRBJ2-1; D call uncertain. V lost 2 bases and J lost 2, with 7 bases in between. The CDR3 covers 14 residues. Germline-derived CDR1 and CDR2 are LNHDA and SQIVND (reference sequence). The CDR3 sequence is CASSILEAYNEQFF. CDR3 DNA (partial): TGTGCCAGTAGTATACTAGAGGCCTACAATGAG.

A word on this clone: From the germline J gene comes the end of the CDR3, since the read stops 3 residues before it. This chain uses TRBV11-3 with TRBJ2-5, with D unresolved. Germline values: CDR1 SGHNT, CDR2 YENEEA. V lost 5 bases to trimming and J lost 5 bases, with 12 bases between them. The CDR3 extends over 13 amino acids. The CDR3 reads CASSPAFEETQYF. Partial CDR3 DNA: TGTGCCAGCAGCCCAGCGTTCGAGGAGACC.

A note on this clone: The read finishes 3 residues shy of the CDR3 end, and the germline J gene is used to complete it. The rearrangement joins TRBV5-1 to TRBJ2-1; 9 bases agree with TRBD1. The CDR3 spans 15 residues. Per germline, CDR1 SGHRS and CDR2 YFSETQ. V shed 3 bases and J 4 bases; nucleotides not matched to a gene: 5. The CDR3 bases that were read are TGCGCCAGCAGCTCGGGACAGGGAGGATACAATGAG. This sequence encodes CASSSGQGGYNE. The full CDR3 is CASSSGQGGYNEQFF.

Many counts were recorded for this clone. The read gets to within 3 residues of the CDR3 end, and the germline J gene fills in the rest. The chain links TRBV20-1 to TRBJ2-7, with D perhaps matching TRBD2 (6 bases). Germline V gene sequence: CDR1 DFQATT, CDR2 SNEGSKA (reference sequence). V lost 1 base and J lost 0, with 7 bases in between. The CDR3 runs 13 residues. Incomplete CDR3 DNA: TGCAGTGCTAGAGTGGGGGGCTCCTACGAG. It is translated as CSARVGGSYE. The full CDR3 protein reads CSARVGGSYEQYF.

This clone is medium-sized (0.01 to 0.1%) within its sample. The read halts 3 residues ahead of the CDR3 end, with the missing end drawn from the germline J gene. The rearrangement uses TRBV20-1 and TRBJ1-4; 10 positions agree with TRBD1. Looked up from germline, CDR1 is DFQATT and CDR2 is SNEGSKA (reference sequence). This CDR3 has 15 amino acids. J lost 8 bases, V lost 5 bases, and 11 bases had no gene match. This CDR3 is CSASLIGTGEEKLFF. CDR3 bases read: TGCAGTGCTTCACTCATAGGGACAGGGGAAGAAAAA.

In this sample, this clone turned up many times. The read terminates 3 residues before the CDR3 end, so the remaining end is supplied by the germline J gene. The chain uses TRBV20-1 and TRBJ2-2; D not certain. The CDR3 covers 12 residues. The germline CDR1 and CDR2 sequences are DFQATT and SNEGSKA (reference sequence). V was shortened by 3 bases and J by 4 bases, with 6 bases between the two germline ends. The part of the CDR3 DNA that was read is TGCAGTGCTAGCCTCCCCACCGGGGAG. This translates into CSASLPTGE. The whole CDR3 region reads CSASLPTGELFF.

This clone showed up just a few times. Sequencing ends 3 residues short of the CDR3 end; the germline J gene provides the rest. This chain connects TRBV30 to TRBJ2-1; 13 bases map to TRBD2. Trimming at V came to 3 bases and at J to 2 bases, leaving 4 bases not matched to a gene. This CDR3 has 16 residues. CDR1 is GTSNPN and CDR2 is SVGIG in the germline V gene (reference sequence). The chain's CDR3 is CAWRTSGRAPYNEQFF. Incomplete CDR3 DNA: TGTGCCTGGAGAACTAGCGGGAGGGCCCCCTACAATGAG.

To note about this clone: The read halts 3 residues ahead of the CDR3 end, with the missing end drawn from the germline J gene. The V call is TRBV5-6, the J call TRBJ2-1; D is unclear. The CDR3 is 13 amino acids. V shed 3 bases and J shed 6 bases, with 10 bases lying between them. CDR1 and CDR2 (germline): SGHDT, YYEEEE. This chain's CDR3 is CASSSGPGNEQFF. CDR3 DNA (partial): TGTGCCAGCAGCTCCGGCCCGGGCAATGAG. The full variable domain, in which reference TRBV5-6 and TRBJ2-1 provide the parts outside the CDR3, is DAGVTQSPTHLIKTRGQQVTLRCSPKSGHDTVSWYQQALGQGPQFIFQYYEEEERQRGNFPDRFSGHQFPNYSSELNVNALLLGDSALYLCASSSGPGNEQFFGPGTRLTVL.

This clone came up many times. The read stops 3 residues short of the end of the CDR3; the missing end is completed from the germline J gene. V usage is TRBV9 and J usage is TRBJ2-3; D is uncertain. The CDR3 sequence is 13 residues long. Trimming shortened V by 0 bases and J by 6 bases, and 8 bases separated the two germline ends. Germline V lookup: CDR1 SGDLS, CDR2 YYNGEE. The CDR3 here is CASSVDTGDTQYF. The CDR3 DNA, read in part, is TGTGCCAGCAGCGTAGACACCGGGGATACG.

This clone was observed many times. The read ends 3 residues before the CDR3 terminus; that terminus is restored from the germline J gene. This chain connects TRBV7-2 to TRBJ2-5; D is perhaps TRBD2 (5 bases). Trimming left V 5 bases short and J 5 bases short, with 15 bases between. CDR3 length: 14 amino acids. Germline CDR1 SGHTA, CDR2 FQGNSA. CDR3 residues: CASSRGGSVETQYF. The DNA read from the CDR3 is TGTGCCAGCAGCCGTGGCGGGTCCGTCGAGACC.

This clone was seen many times. The CDR3 goes on 3 residues after the read ends, and that part is filled in from the germline J gene. The V call is TRBV7-3, the J call TRBJ1-5, with a possible D match to TRBD1 (5 bases). The CDR3 is 13 amino acids. CDR1 and CDR2 (germline): SGHTA, FQGTGA. V was pared by 1 base and J by 5 bases, with 6 bases between. CDR3 sequence reads: CASSLMTDQPQHF. The sequenced part of the CDR3 DNA is TGTGCCAGCAGCTTAATGACAGATCAGCCC.

Comment on this clone: Read data end 3 residues before the CDR3 end; the end is taken from the germline J gene. The V gene is TRBV18, the J gene TRBJ2-3; D perhaps matches TRBD1 (5 bases). V lost 2 bases, J lost 5 bases, and 11 bases lay in between. The germline CDR1 and CDR2 sequences are KGHSH and LQKENI. The CDR3 is 14 amino acids. The CDR3 here is CASSPIQGRDTQYF. The part of the CDR3 DNA that was read is TGTGCCAGCTCACCAATCCAGGGTCGAGATACG. Variable domain in full (rest from reference TRBV18 and TRBJ2-3): NAGVMQNPRHLVRRRGQEARLRCSPMKGHSHVYWYRQLPEEGLKFMVYLQKENIIDESGMPKERFSAEFPKEGPSILRIQQVVRGDSAAYFCASSPIQGRDTQYFGPGTRLTVL.

Concerning this clone: The sequence runs out 3 residues before the end of the CDR3; the remainder is reconstructed from the germline J gene. The chain combines TRBV6-2 or TRBV6-3 with TRBJ1-5; TRBD1 matches at 7 bases. In germline, CDR1 is MNHEY, CDR2 SVGEGT. The CDR3 length is 14 residues. The V segment lost 5 bases and the J segment 7 bases; nucleotides outside the gene matches: 8. This CDR3 reads CASSRDRVGQPQHF. The covered CDR3 bases are TGTGCCAGCAGTCGAGACAGGGTCGGACAGCCC.